This T cell receptor (beta chain) appears in the sequencing data of a study of T cell responses to AZD1222 COVID-19 vaccine. Profiled with immunoSEQ multiplex PCR; TCRdb holds only in-frame clones, not every one. The table includes some 150,000 clones, more than 70% detected once. In the case of this clone: Its specificity is unknown.

General study findings and limits: Repertoire collection took place solely once the T cell response had peaked. Targeting of unmutated variant regions was reportedly seen in nearly half of spike-specific TCRs. At 160-218 and 743-854, vaccine-associated CD4 TCRs were dominant, and they spanned spike. Spike-specific TCR depth and breadth grew after two AZD1222 doses.

This clonotype was sampled from an adult who received the AZD1222 COVID-19 vaccine. The sample was peripheral blood, taken 28 days after the second AZD1222 dose.

This CDR3 reads CATKPLAGATGELFF. The CDR3 region has the DNA TGTGCCACCAAACCCTTAGCGGGAGCCACCGGGGAGCTGTTTTTT. This chain connects TRBV19 to TRBJ2-2; 9 bases align to TRBD2. Germline V CDR1 and CDR2: LNHDA, SQIVND (reference sequence). The V and J ends lost 10 bases and 4 bases, in that order; junction bases with no gene match: 10. The CDR3 extends over 15 amino acids.